Following are 21 T cell receptor beta chains from one sample sequenced in a study of early T cells in non-severe SARS-CoV-2 infection. MiXCR, run by TCRdb on the 5' RACE reads, gives a single entry per CDR3 protein. The data contain 90,000 or so distinct CDR3 sequences, 14% to 15% of them seen just once; the ten biggest clones take up about 5.5%. The sequencing input was whole blood. All receptors derive from an adult who was a healthcare worker with PCR-confirmed SARS-CoV-2 infection or an uninfected control (not recorded which).

This chain connects TRBV19 to TRBJ1-4, with no clear D. CDR3 size: 13 residues. The V and J ends lost 8 bases and 6 bases respectively, with 13 bases between them. Germline V gene data show CDR1 as LNHDA and CDR2 as SQIVND (reference sequence). In DNA form, the CDR3 reads TGTGCCAGTCGACGCGGATCGGATGAAAAACTGTTTTTT. This encodes CASRRGSDEKLFF.

This clonotype was recorded a few times. The chain joins TRBV14 to TRBJ1-1, with no clear D. CDR3 size: 12 residues. CDR1 and CDR2 (germline): SGHDN, FVKESK. V shed 6 bases and J shed 5 bases, with 10 bases lying between them. The CDR3 protein is CASRGFRTEAFF. CDR3 bases: TGTGCCAGCAGAGGCTTTCGTACTGAAGCTTTCTTT.

This clonotype was seen ten or more times. The chain couples TRBV7-3 to TRBJ2-2, with D possibly being TRBD1 or TRBD2 (5 bases each). V was trimmed by 6 bases and J by 0 bases, leaving 11 bases between them. Germline values: CDR1 SGHTA, CDR2 FQGTGA. CDR3 length equals 15 residues. In DNA form, the CDR3 reads TGTGCCAGCAGTCCAGGGACCGCGAACACCGGGGAGCTGTTTTTT. This codes for CASSPGTANTGELFF.

This clonotype was seen only a few times. The chain links TRBV6-2 or TRBV6-3 to TRBJ2-1; 7 bases match TRBD1. V dropped 2 bases and J dropped 12; count of bases not matched to a gene: 13. Germline assignment: CDR1 MNHEY and CDR2 SVGEGT. CDR3 length: 15 amino acids. As DNA, the CDR3 is TGTGCCAGCAGTTACAGGGGGCTCAAAGTCGTGGGGCAGTTCTTC. Protein sequence: CASSYRGLKVVGQFF.

This clonotype was picked up a small number of times. The J gene is TRBJ2-1, the V gene TRBV12-3 or TRBV12-4; D call uncertain. The CDR3 is made up of 12 amino acids. V was shortened by 8 bases and J by 9 bases, with 14 bases between the two germline ends. The CDR3 sequence is CASGTWLGEQFF. In DNA form, the CDR3 reads TGTGCCAGCGGTACATGGCTGGGTGAGCAGTTCTTC.

This clonotype was seen a few times. The rearrangement joins TRBV4-3 to TRBJ1-1, with 8 bases identical to TRBD1. The V gene's germline CDR1 is LGHNA and CDR2 YSLEER. V shed 0 bases and J 4 bases; nucleotides not matched to a gene: 4. The CDR3 totals 15 residues. The CDR3 DNA is TGCGCCAGCAGCCAAGAGGACAGGGTAGGCACTGAAGCTTTCTTT. Its translation is CASSQEDRVGTEAFF.

This clonotype was counted between two and nine times. The J gene is TRBJ1-2, the V gene TRBV7-8; no clear D gene. CDR3 size: 13 residues. V gave up 1 base and J gave up 4 bases, with 7 bases separating them. Germline values: CDR1 SGHVS, CDR2 FQNEAQ. The CDR3 loop is CASSLGKSYGYTF. CDR3 DNA: TGTGCCAGCAGCTTAGGGAAAAGCTATGGCTACACCTTC.

A few counts support this clonotype. V gene TRBV7-9 combines with J gene TRBJ2-1; 13 bases align to TRBD2. CDR3 length equals 15 residues. V shed 4 bases and J 9 bases; nucleotides not matched to a gene: 6. In germline, CDR1 is SEHNR, CDR2 FQNEAQ (reference sequence). The CDR3 bases are TGTGCCAGCAGCTCAACTAGCGGGAGGGCCTCTGAGCAGTTCTTC. It specifies CASSSTSGRASEQFF.

The CDR3 loop is CASSFEDSYNEQFF. Written as DNA, the CDR3 is TGTGCCAGCAGTTTCGAGGACAGTTACAATGAGCAGTTCTTC. The chain has TRBV6-2 or TRBV6-3 and TRBJ2-1; possibly TRBD1 for D (6 bases). Germline values: CDR1 MNHEY, CDR2 SVGEGT. The CDR3 runs 14 residues. V was shortened by 4 bases and J by 4 bases, with 11 bases between the two germline ends.

This clonotype was detected many times. CDR3 coding DNA: TGTGCCAGCAGCCAGGTCAGCTCTGGAAACACCATATATTTT. The encoded protein is CASSQVSSGNTIYF. This chain uses TRBV5-6 with TRBJ1-3; no firm D call. This CDR3 has 14 residues. From germline, CDR1 is SGHDT and CDR2 YYEEEE. The V end was cut by 4 bases, the J end by 0 bases, with 8 bases between.

This clonotype showed up many times. This chain uses TRBV28 with TRBJ2-7, with D perhaps TRBD1 (5 bases). The CDR3 runs 14 residues. Germline V gene sequence: CDR1 MDHEN, CDR2 SYDVKM. V dropped 6 bases and J dropped 3 bases, with 15 bases sitting between them. The CDR3 bases are TGTGCCAGCAGACTCACAGGAGTTCTCTACGAGCAGTACTTC. Its protein product is CASRLTGVLYEQYF.

The chain recombines TRBV5-1 with TRBJ2-1; no definite D call. Germline-derived CDR1 and CDR2 are SGHRS and YFSETQ. Trimming removed 4 bases at V and 10 bases at J, with 18 bases between. The CDR3 covers 14 residues. The CDR3, as DNA: TGCGCCAGCAGCCCCCTTGTATTGCGACGCGAGCAGTTCTTC. Its translation is CASSPLVLRREQFF.

This clonotype was detected a few times. The CDR3: CASSNGQGVREQYF. In DNA form, the CDR3 reads TGTGCCAGCAGCAACGGACAGGGGGTTCGAGAGCAGTACTTC. The chain uses TRBV28 and TRBJ2-7, with TRBD1 identical over 10 bases. The CDR3 consists of 14 residues. CDR1 and CDR2 from the germline V gene are MDHEN and SYDVKM. V dropped 6 bases and J dropped 7; count of bases not matched to a gene: 9. Variable domain in full (rest from reference TRBV28 and TRBJ2-7): DVKVTQSSRYLVKRTGEKVFLECVQDMDHENMFWYRQDPGLGLRLIYFSYDVKMKEKGDIPEGYSVSREKKERFSLILESASTNQTSMYLCASSNGQGVREQYFGPGTRLTVT.

This clonotype was detected only a few times. The V call is TRBV5-1, the J call TRBJ2-7; D unresolved. CDR1 and CDR2 from the germline V gene are SGHRS and YFSETQ. Trimming cost V 0 bases and J 2 bases, with 9 bases left between them. The CDR3 is 14 residues long. The CDR3 sequence is CASSLEHTAYEQYF. As DNA, the CDR3 is TGCGCCAGCAGCTTGGAACACACCGCCTACGAGCAGTACTTC.

The chain has TRBV27 and TRBJ2-5; tentatively, D is TRBD2 (6 bases). Trimming removed 2 bases at V and 2 bases at J, with 12 bases between. The germline V gene encodes CDR1 MNHEY and CDR2 SMNVEV (reference sequence). The CDR3 spans 15 residues. The CDR3 protein is CASSLNLAVQETQYF. In DNA form, the CDR3 reads TGTGCCAGCAGTTTAAACTTAGCGGTACAAGAGACCCAGTACTTC.

This clonotype has a handful of counts. The gene calls are TRBV7-9 and TRBJ2-7, with 12 bases that match TRBD2. V shed 2 bases, J shed 6 bases, and the junction held 11 bases outside the gene matches. This CDR3 region has 17 residues. In germline, CDR1 is SEHNR, CDR2 FQNEAQ (reference sequence). This chain's CDR3 is CASSLLFASGRAREQYF. The CDR3 DNA reads TGTGCCAGCAGCTTATTATTCGCTAGCGGGAGGGCCCGCGAGCAGTACTTC.

This clonotype occurred many times. The chain combines TRBV12-3 or TRBV12-4 with TRBJ2-7, with D possibly TRBD2 on 5 matching bases. The CDR3 length is 13 residues. V was shortened by 3 bases and J by 3 bases, with 9 bases between the two germline ends. The CDR3 reads CASSFGLGYEQYF. CDR3 DNA: TGTGCCAGCAGTTTTGGACTGGGCTACGAGCAGTACTTC.

In its sample, this clonotype was seen a few times. The chain carries TRBV7-9 and TRBJ1-2; D ambiguous. Germline CDR1 and CDR2: SEHNR and FQNEAQ (reference sequence). This CDR3 has 15 amino acids. Trimming left V 1 base short and J 3 bases short, with 12 bases between. The CDR3, as DNA: TGTGCCAGCAGCTTAGTGCGTGCGTCGGACTATGGCTACACCTTC. The encoded protein is CASSLVRASDYGYTF. The full variable domain, its missing parts supplied by reference TRBV7-9 and TRBJ1-2, is DTGVSQNPRHKITKRGQNVTFRCDPISEHNRLYWYRQTLGQGPEFLTYFQNEAQLEKSRLLSDRFSAERPKGSFSTLEIQRTEQGDSAMYLCASSLVRASDYGYTFGSGTRLTVV.

This clonotype was counted many times. The chain uses TRBV3-1 and TRBJ2-5; D not certain. The CDR3 is 17 residues long. The V gene's germline CDR1 is LGHDT and CDR2 YNNKEL (reference sequence). V dropped 0 bases and J dropped 0 bases, with 14 bases sitting between them. The CDR3 loop reads CASSQDVWTLDQETQYF. The CDR3 DNA reads as TGTGCCAGCAGCCAAGATGTCTGGACCCTGGACCAAGAGACCCAGTACTTC.

This rearrangement joins TRBV4-1 to TRBJ2-7; D call uncertain. This CDR3 contains 17 residues. Germline assignment: CDR1 MGHRA and CDR2 YSYEKL. Deletions cut 1 base from V and 2 bases from J, with 18 bases between. CDR3 sequence: CASSQGMSSLFAYEQYF. The CDR3 nucleotides are TGCGCCAGCAGCCAAGGCATGAGTAGCCTCTTCGCCTACGAGCAGTACTTC.

CDR3 bases: TGTGCCAGCAGTCCGATGAACACTGAAGCTTTCTTT. This codes for CASSPMNTEAFF. The chain joins TRBV28 to TRBJ1-1; D gene unclear. This CDR3 spans 12 amino acids. V was pared by 5 bases and J by 0 bases, with 4 bases between. CDR1 and CDR2 from the germline V gene are MDHEN and SYDVKM.